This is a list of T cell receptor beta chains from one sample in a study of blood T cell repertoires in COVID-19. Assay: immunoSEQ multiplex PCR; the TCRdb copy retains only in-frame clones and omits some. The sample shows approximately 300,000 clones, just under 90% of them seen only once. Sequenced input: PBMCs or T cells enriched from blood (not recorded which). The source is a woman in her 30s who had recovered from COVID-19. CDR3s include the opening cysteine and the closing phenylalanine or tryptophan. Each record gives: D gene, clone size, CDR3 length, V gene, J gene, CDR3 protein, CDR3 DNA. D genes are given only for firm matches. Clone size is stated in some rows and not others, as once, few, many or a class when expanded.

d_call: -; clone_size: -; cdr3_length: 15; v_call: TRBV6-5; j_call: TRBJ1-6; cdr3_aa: CASTYRGWYNSPLHF; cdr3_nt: TGTGCCAGCACCTATAGGGGGTGGTATAATTCACCCCTCCACTTT
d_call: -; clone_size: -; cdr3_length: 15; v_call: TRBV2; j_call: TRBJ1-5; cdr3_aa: CASSGDQGHNQPQHF; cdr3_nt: TGTGCCAGCAGTGGAGATCAGGGACACAATCAGCCCCAGCATTTT
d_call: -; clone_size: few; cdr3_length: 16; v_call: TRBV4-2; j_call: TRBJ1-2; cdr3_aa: CASSQYDSLQGYGYTF; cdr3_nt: TGTGCCAGCAGCCAATACGACAGTCTCCAGGGCTATGGCTACACCTTC
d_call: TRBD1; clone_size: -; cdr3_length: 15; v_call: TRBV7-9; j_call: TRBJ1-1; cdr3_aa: CASRSPGQGNTEAFF; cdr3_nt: TGTGCCAGCAGATCACCGGGACAGGGGAACACTGAAGCTTTCTTT
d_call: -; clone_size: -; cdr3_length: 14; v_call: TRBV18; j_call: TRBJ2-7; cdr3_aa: CASSPMAASYEQYF; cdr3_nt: TGTGCCAGCTCACCAATGGCAGCGTCCTACGAGCAGTACTTC
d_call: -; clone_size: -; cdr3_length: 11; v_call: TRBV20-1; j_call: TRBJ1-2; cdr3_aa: CIYRVDYGYTF; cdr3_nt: TGCATATACAGGGTAGACTATGGCTACACCTTC
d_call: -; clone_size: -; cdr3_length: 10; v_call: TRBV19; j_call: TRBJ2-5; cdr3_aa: CASLIETQYF; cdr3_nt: TGTGCCAGTCTAATAGAGACCCAGTACTTC
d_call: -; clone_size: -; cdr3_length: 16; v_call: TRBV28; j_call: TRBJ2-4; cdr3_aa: CASSVNGGGFKNIQYF; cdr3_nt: TGTGCCAGCAGCGTGAACGGAGGGGGCTTCAAAAACATTCAGTACTTC
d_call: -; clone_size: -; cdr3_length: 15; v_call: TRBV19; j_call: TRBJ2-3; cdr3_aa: CASSMDYGFTDTQYF; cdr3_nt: TGTGCCAGTAGTATGGACTACGGCTTCACAGATACGCAGTATTTT
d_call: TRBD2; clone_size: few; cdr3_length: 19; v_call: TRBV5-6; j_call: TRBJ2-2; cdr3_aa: CASSLAPLAGGWSTGELFF; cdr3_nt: TGTGCCAGCAGCTTAGCCCCACTAGCGGGAGGGTGGAGCACCGGGGAGCTGTTTTTT
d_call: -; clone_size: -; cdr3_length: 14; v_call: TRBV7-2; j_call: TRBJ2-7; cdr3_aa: CASSFTEGAYEQYF; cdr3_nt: TGTGCCAGCAGCTTTACAGAAGGGGCCTACGAGCAGTACTTC
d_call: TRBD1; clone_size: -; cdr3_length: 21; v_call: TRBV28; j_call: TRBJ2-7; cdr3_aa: CAIRGFKQQGAIRPSEYEQYF; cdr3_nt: TGTGCCATACGTGGGTTTAAACAACAGGGGGCGATCCGCCCTTCTGAATACGAGCAGTACTTC
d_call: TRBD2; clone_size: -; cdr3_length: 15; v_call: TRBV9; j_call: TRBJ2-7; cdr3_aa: CASSPHAGRAYEQYF; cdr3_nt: TGTGCCAGCAGCCCACACGCAGGGAGGGCCTACGAGCAGTACTTC
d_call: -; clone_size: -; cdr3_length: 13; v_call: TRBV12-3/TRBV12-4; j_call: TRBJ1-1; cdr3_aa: CATLSPGGQKAFF; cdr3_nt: TGTGCCACCCTATCGCCGGGCGGGCAGAAAGCTTTCTTT
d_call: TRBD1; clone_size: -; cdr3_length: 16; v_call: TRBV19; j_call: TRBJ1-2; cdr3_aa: CASSIGQGQFGYGYTF; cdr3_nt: TGTGCCAGTAGTATTGGACAGGGGCAATTCGGCTATGGCTACACCTTC
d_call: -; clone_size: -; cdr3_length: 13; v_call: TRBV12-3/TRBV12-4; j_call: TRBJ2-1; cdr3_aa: CASTRSSYNEQFF; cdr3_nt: TGTGCCAGCACCCGATCCAGTTACAATGAGCAGTTCTTC
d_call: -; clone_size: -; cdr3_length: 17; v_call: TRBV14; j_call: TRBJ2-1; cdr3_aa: CASSQDERVSSYNEQFF; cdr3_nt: TGTGCCAGCAGCCAAGATGAGCGCGTTTCCTCCTACAATGAGCAGTTCTTC
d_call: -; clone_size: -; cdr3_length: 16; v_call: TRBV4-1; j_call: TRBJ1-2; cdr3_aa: CASSQEEAEIRNGYTF; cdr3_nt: TGCGCCAGCAGCCAAGAGGAGGCAGAAATCAGGAATGGCTACACCTTC
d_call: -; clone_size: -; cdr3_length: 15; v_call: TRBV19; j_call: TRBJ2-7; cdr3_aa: CASRYSGGGSYEQYF; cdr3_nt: TGTGCCTCAAGATACTCCGGAGGAGGTTCCTACGAGCAGTACTTC